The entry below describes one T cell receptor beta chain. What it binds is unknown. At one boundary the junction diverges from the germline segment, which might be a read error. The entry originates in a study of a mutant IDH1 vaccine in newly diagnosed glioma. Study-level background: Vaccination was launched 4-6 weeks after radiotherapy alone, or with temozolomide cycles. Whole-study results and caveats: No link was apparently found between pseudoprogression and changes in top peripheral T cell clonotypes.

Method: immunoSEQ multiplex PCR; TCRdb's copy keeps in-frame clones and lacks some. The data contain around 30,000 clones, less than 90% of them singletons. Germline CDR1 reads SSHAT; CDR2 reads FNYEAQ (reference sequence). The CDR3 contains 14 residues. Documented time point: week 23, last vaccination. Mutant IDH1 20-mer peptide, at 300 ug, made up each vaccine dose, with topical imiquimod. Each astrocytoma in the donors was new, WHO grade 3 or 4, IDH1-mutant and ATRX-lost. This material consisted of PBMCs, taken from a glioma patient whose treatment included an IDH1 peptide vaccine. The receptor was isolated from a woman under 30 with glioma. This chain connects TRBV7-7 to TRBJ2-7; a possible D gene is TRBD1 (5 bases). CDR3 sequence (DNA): TGTGCTAGCAGCCGCGGCGTAGGGGTCGACGAGCAGTACTTC. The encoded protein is CASSRGVGVDEQYF.